The clone carrying this T cell receptor beta chain was counted at least ten times. This sample is part of a study of tumor-infiltrating lymphocytes in oesophageal squamous cell carcinoma. TCRdb called the PCR reads again in MiXCR, with one record for every CDR3 protein. Altogether more than 9,000 distinct CDR3 sequences are present, over 50% being singletons, with the ten largest covering roughly a quarter. Germline V gene sequence: CDR1 SGHTA, CDR2 FQGNSA. V was shortened by 4 bases and J by 3 bases, with 9 bases between the two germline ends. There are 13 residues in the CDR3. The V call is TRBV7-2, the J call TRBJ1-1, with D perhaps TRBD1 (6 bases). Sequencing was carried out using esophageal tumor tissue. The receptor comes from a male donor with esophageal squamous cell carcinoma. The CDR3, as DNA: TGTGCCAGCAGCTGGCAGGGGTACACTGAAGCTTTCTTT. It encodes CASSWQGYTEAFF.